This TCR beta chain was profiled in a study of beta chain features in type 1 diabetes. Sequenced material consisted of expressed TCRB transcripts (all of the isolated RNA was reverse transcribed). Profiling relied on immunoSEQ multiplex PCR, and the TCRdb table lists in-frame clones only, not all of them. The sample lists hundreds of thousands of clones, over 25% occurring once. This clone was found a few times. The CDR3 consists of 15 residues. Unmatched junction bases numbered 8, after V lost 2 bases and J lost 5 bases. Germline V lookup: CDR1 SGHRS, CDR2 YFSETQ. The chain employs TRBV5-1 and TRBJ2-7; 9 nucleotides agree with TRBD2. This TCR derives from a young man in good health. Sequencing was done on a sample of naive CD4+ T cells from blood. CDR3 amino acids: CASSFRASGDNEQYF. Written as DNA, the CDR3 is TGCGCCAGCAGCTTTCGAGCTAGCGGGGACAACGAGCAGTACTTC.